Listed here are 20 T cell receptor beta chains from one sample, sequenced in a study of neurological immune-mediated disorders. Time point: longitudinal time-point 1 (baseline). In TCRdb, the 5' RACE reads were re-called with MiXCR into one record per CDR3 protein. The repertoire has 55,000 to 70,000 distinct CDR3 sequences, about 10% of them found once; the top ten carry around 7%. Sequenced input: PBMCs. The receptors stem from a male donor with HTLV-1-associated myelopathy (HAM/TSP).

This clonotype was recorded at least ten times. The chain carries TRBV7-2 and TRBJ2-1; D is undetermined. V gave up 0 bases and J gave up 8 bases, with 17 bases separating them. The germline CDR1 and CDR2 sequences are SGHTA and FQGNSA. CDR3 length equals 16 residues. CDR3 residues: CASSLAVGWSGDEQFF. Here the CDR3 DNA reads TGTGCCAGCAGCTTAGCTGTAGGGTGGTCCGGCGATGAGCAGTTCTTC.

In regard to this clonotype: An end of the junction does not agree with germline; a read error may underlie this. The gene calls are TRBV27 and TRBJ2-1; no definite D call. Per the germline V gene, CDR1 is MNHEY and CDR2 is SMNVEV (reference sequence). The CDR3 sequence is 15 residues long. DNA for the CDR3: TGTGCCAGCAGTTTTCGTTGGCCAGTCTACGATGAGCAGTTCTTC. Amino acid sequence: CASSFRWPVYDEQFF.

This clonotype was seen many times. The gene calls are TRBV28 and TRBJ1-2, with TRBD1 matching 12 bases. Losses at the gene ends were 2 bases for V and 2 bases for J; bases not matched to a gene: 9. CDR3 length: 18 amino acids. Germline V lookup: CDR1 MDHEN, CDR2 SYDVKM. The DNA for the CDR3 is TGTGCCAGCAGTTTAGTTGGGACAGGGGGCCATTCGAACTATGGCTACACCTTC. Encoded protein: CASSLVGTGGHSNYGYTF.

This clonotype was detected ten times or more. The chain employs TRBV2 and TRBJ2-7, with 8 bases lining up with TRBD1. The CDR3 length is 15 residues. J lost 5 bases, V lost 4 bases, and 10 bases had no gene match. Germline CDR1 reads SNHLY; CDR2 reads FYNNEI. The CDR3 sequence is CASSVRPGQEDEQYF. In DNA form, the CDR3 reads TGTGCCAGCAGTGTACGTCCGGGACAGGAGGACGAGCAGTACTTC. The whole variable domain, filled in from reference TRBV2 and TRBJ2-7, reads EPEVTQTPSHQVTQMGQEVILRCVPISNHLYFYWYRQILGQKVEFLVSFYNNEISEKSEIFDDQFSVERPDGSNFTLKIRSTKLEDSAMYFCASSVRPGQEDEQYFGPGTRLTVT.

The sample holds many counts of this clonotype. The chain is built from TRBV27 and TRBJ2-5, with D perhaps matching TRBD1 (6 bases). Trimming removed 5 bases at V and 6 bases at J, with 19 bases between. The CDR3 has 15 residues. CDR1 and CDR2 from the germline V gene are MNHEY and SMNVEV (reference sequence). This CDR3 is CASSPLSQGLQTQYF. The DNA for the CDR3 is TGTGCCAGCAGTCCTCTTTCCCAGGGGTTGCAGACCCAGTACTTC.

This clonotype was seen more than once but under ten times. V gene TRBV19 combines with J gene TRBJ2-3; no clear D gene. Germline lookup yields CDR1 LNHDA and CDR2 SQIVND (reference sequence). CDR3 size: 12 residues. V was clipped by 1 base and J by 1 base, with 0 bases between them. The CDR3 spells CASSIGTDTQYF. The CDR3 nucleotides read TGTGCCAGTAGTATAGGCACAGATACGCAGTATTTT.

This clonotype came up many times. The chain recombines TRBV5-1 with TRBJ2-5; 7 bases are shared with TRBD1. CDR3 length: 14 residues. Germline CDR1 SGHRS, CDR2 YFSETQ. The ends lost 1 base at V and 2 bases at J; junction bases unmatched: 2. The CDR3 here is CASSLKGQQETQYF. The CDR3 DNA sequence: TGCGCCAGCAGCTTGAAGGGACAGCAAGAGACCCAGTACTTC.

At least ten counts were recorded for this clonotype. This chain joins TRBV5-1 and TRBJ2-7; D ambiguous. The CDR3 runs 15 residues. Germline V gives CDR1 SGHRS, CDR2 YFSETQ. The V gene lost 2 bases and the J gene lost 3 bases, with 15 bases spanning the gap. In DNA, the CDR3 is TGCGCCAGCAGCTTAACACGGGTCAGCTACTACGAGCAGTACTTC. It codes for CASSLTRVSYYEQYF.

Many counts were recorded for this clonotype. The CDR3 bases are TGTGCCAGCAGCTTTCGGACAGGGGGCATCAATGAGCAGTTCTTC. Protein product: CASSFRTGGINEQFF. The chain uses TRBV7-9 and TRBJ2-1, with 11 bases identical to TRBD1. Germline V lookup: CDR1 SEHNR, CDR2 FQNEAQ (reference sequence). The CDR3 is 15 residues long. V was clipped by 3 bases and J by 6 bases; unmatched bases: 4.

Notes on this clonotype: This could be a read error, since a much larger clone is one nucleotide away. This chain joins TRBV7-2 and TRBJ2-3; no definite D call. Germline V CDR1 and CDR2: SGHTA, FQGNSA. The CDR3 totals 14 residues. The CDR3, as DNA: TGTGTCAGCAGTTCCGCCGCTTTGACGAATACGCAGTATTTT. It codes for CVSSSAALTNTQYF. The full variable domain, completed using reference TRBV7-2 and TRBJ2-3, is GAGVSQSPSNKVTEKGKDVELRCDPISGHTALYWYRQSLGQGLEFLIYFQGNSAPDKSGLPSDRFSAERTGGSVSTLTIQRTQQEDSAVYLCVSSSAALTNTQYFGPGTRLTVL.

This clonotype was recorded many times. This chain uses TRBV12-3 or TRBV12-4 with TRBJ2-6; D possibly corresponds to TRBD2 (5 bases). Trimming removed 6 bases at V and 1 base at J, with 7 bases between. The CDR3 has 14 amino acids. CDR3 DNA sequence: TGTGCCAGCAGGAGGGTGTCTGGGGCCAACGTCCTGACTTTC. Translated: CASRRVSGANVLTF.

This clonotype was seen many times. The V and J genes are TRBV9 and TRBJ2-7; D not resolved. CDR3 length equals 13 residues. Deletions cut 0 bases from V and 7 bases from J, with 11 bases between. In germline, CDR1 is SGDLS, CDR2 YYNGEE. The CDR3 loop reads CASSVGLVGEQYF. CDR3 nucleotides: TGTGCCAGCAGCGTAGGGCTGGTGGGGGAGCAGTACTTC.

This clonotype was counted at least ten times. This chain uses TRBV20-1 with TRBJ1-1, with 9 bases that match TRBD1. CDR1 DFQATT and CDR2 SNEGSKA come from the germline V gene (reference sequence). This CDR3 contains 12 residues. V lost 4 bases to trimming and J lost 5 bases; unmatched junction nucleotides: 2. DNA of the CDR3: TGCAGTGCTAACAGGGGGCAAACTGAAGCTTTCTTT. Amino acid sequence: CSANRGQTEAFF.

Only a few counts were recorded for this clonotype. The CDR3 coding sequence is TGTGCCAGCAGCCAAGTCCGAGGTGAGTCCAGCGGGGGCCTTAGCTCCTACAATGAGCAGTTCTTC. It is translated as CASSQVRGESSGGLSSYNEQFF. V usage is TRBV4-2 and J usage is TRBJ2-1, with 8 bases lining up with TRBD2. Losses at the gene ends were 1 base for V and 0 bases for J; bases not matched to a gene: 20. The CDR3 totals 22 residues. Germline loops: CDR1 LGHNA, CDR2 YNFKEQ.

This chain uses TRBV2 with TRBJ1-5; D unresolved. The germline V gene has CDR1 SNHLY and CDR2 FYNNEI. The CDR3 extends over 13 amino acids. Trimming removed 7 bases at V and 3 bases at J, with 10 bases between. This CDR3 is CASTFDLNQPQHF. In DNA, the CDR3 is TGTGCCAGCACCTTCGACCTCAATCAGCCCCAGCATTTT.

This clonotype has ten or more counts. The genes are TRBV2 and TRBJ2-6, with 8 bases lining up with TRBD2. Unmatched junction bases numbered 8, after V lost 2 bases and J lost 2 bases. Germline V lookup: CDR1 SNHLY, CDR2 FYNNEI. The CDR3 loop spans 18 amino acids. CDR3 sequence: CASSETGTSWAGANVLTF. DNA of the CDR3: TGTGCCAGCAGTGAAACCGGGACTAGTTGGGCTGGGGCCAACGTCCTGACTTTC.

This clonotype was observed a few times. This chain links TRBV19 with TRBJ2-2, with 12 bases matching TRBD2. V was pared by 10 bases and J by 6 bases, with 9 bases of the junction left unmatched. This CDR3 region has 15 residues. From germline, CDR1 is LNHDA and CDR2 SQIVND (reference sequence). The CDR3 loop is CATDGLAGPSGELFF. CDR3 nucleotide sequence: TGTGCCACGGACGGACTAGCGGGGCCCTCCGGGGAGCTGTTTTTT. The full variable domain, with the rest looked up from reference TRBV19 and TRBJ2-2, is DGGITQSPKYLFRKEGQNVTLSCEQNLNHDAMYWYRQDPGQGLRLIYYSQIVNDFQKGDIAEGYSVSREKKESFPLTVTSAQKNPTAFYLCATDGLAGPSGELFFGEGSRLTVL.

Note on this clonotype: A much larger clone is a single base away; this may be a read error. This sequence joins TRBV20-1 and TRBJ2-1, with TRBD1 as a possible D gene (5 bases). Per germline, CDR1 DFQATT and CDR2 SNEGSKA (reference sequence). The CDR3 runs 14 residues. The CDR3 DNA sequence: TGCAGTGCTAAAGTACAGGTATCCTACAATAAGCAGTTCTTC. Its protein product is CSAKVQVSYNKQFF.

About this clonotype itself: A much larger clone lies a single base off, so this may be a read error. The chain combines TRBV7-9 with TRBJ1-6, with D perhaps TRBD1 (5 bases). The CDR3 loop spans 12 amino acids. With 6 bases removed from V and 14 bases from J, the gap between germline ends came to 14 bases. Per germline, CDR1 SEHNR and CDR2 FQNEAQ (reference sequence). This CDR3 reads CASRAGRVSLHF. CDR3 in DNA: TGTGCCAGCAGAGCGGGACGGGTATCCCTCCACTTT.

This clonotype was seen at least ten times. This chain connects TRBV20-1 to TRBJ2-1; D assignment may be TRBD1 or TRBD2 (5 bases each). This CDR3 is built from 14 residues. The germline V gene has CDR1 DFQATT and CDR2 SNEGSKA (reference sequence). V lost 5 bases and J lost 9, with 20 bases in between. DNA of the CDR3: TGCAGTGCTCAACTAGGGGCGTCTGGTAGTGAGCAGTTCTTC. This gives the protein CSAQLGASGSEQFF.